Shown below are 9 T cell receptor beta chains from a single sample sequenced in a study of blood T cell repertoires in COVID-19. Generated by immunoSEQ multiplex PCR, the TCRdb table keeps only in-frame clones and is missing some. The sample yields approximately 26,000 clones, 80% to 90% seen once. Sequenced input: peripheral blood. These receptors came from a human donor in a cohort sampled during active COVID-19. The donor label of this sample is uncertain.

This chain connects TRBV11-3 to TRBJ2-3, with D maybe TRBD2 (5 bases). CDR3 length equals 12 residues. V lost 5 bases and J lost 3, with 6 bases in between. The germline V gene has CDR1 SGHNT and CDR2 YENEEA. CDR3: CASSPGTDTQYF. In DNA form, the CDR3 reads TGTGCCAGCAGCCCGGGGACAGATACGCAGTATTTT.

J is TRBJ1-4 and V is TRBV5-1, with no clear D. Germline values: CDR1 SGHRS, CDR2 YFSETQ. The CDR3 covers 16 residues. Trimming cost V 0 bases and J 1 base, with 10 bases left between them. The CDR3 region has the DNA TGCGCCAGCAGCTTGGCCCCGGGTGGAACTAATGAAAAACTGTTTTTT. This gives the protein CASSLAPGGTNEKLFF.

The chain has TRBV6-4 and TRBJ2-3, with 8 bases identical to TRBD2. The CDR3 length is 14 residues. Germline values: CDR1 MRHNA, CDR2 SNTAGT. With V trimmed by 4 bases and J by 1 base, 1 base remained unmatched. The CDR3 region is CASSGAGGTDTQYF. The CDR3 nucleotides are TGTGCCAGCAGTGGAGCGGGAGGCACAGATACGCAGTATTTT.

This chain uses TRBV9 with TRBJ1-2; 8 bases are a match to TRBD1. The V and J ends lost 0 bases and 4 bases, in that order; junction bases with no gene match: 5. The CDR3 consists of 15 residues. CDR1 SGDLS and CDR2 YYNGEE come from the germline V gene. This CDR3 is CASSVDETGVYGYTF. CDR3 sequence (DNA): TGTGCCAGCAGCGTAGATGAGACAGGGGTCTATGGCTACACCTTC.

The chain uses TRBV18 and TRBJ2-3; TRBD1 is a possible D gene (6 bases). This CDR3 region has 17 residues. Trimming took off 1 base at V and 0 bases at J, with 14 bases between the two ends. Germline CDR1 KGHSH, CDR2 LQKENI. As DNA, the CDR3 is TGTGCCAGCTCACCACAAGTCTACAGGGCCAGCACAGATACGCAGTATTTT. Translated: CASSPQVYRASTDTQYF.

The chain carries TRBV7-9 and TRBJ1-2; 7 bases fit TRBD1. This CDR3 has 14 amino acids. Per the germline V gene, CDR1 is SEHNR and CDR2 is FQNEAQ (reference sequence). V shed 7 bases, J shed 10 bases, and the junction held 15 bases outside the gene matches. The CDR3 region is CASTMGQGDVSYTF. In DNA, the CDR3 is TGTGCCAGCACAATGGGGCAGGGGGACGTGTCCTACACCTTC. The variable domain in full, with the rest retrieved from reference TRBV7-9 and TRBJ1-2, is DTGVSQNPRHKITKRGQNVTFRCDPISEHNRLYWYRQTLGQGPEFLTYFQNEAQLEKSRLLSDRFSAERPKGSFSTLEIQRTEQGDSAMYLCASTMGQGDVSYTFGSGTRLTVV.

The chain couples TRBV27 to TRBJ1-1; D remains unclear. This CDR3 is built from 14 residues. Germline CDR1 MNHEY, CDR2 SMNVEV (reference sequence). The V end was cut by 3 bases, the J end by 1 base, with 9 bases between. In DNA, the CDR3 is TGTGCCAGCAGTTTCGGACGGGGGAACACTGAAGCTTTCTTT. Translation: CASSFGRGNTEAFF.

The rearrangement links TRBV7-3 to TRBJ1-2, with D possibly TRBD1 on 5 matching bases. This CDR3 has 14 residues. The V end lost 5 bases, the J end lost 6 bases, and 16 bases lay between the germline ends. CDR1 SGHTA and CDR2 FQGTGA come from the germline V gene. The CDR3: CASSDGGSKHGYTF. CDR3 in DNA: TGTGCCAGCAGCGACGGGGGATCGAAGCATGGCTACACCTTC.

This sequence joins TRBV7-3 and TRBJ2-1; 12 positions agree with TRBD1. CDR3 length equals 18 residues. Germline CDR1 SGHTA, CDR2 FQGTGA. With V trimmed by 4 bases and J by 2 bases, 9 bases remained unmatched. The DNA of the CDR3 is TGTGCCAGCAGCTCAGAGGGACAGGGGGCTTTAACCTACAATGAGCAGTTCTTC. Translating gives CASSSEGQGALTYNEQFF.